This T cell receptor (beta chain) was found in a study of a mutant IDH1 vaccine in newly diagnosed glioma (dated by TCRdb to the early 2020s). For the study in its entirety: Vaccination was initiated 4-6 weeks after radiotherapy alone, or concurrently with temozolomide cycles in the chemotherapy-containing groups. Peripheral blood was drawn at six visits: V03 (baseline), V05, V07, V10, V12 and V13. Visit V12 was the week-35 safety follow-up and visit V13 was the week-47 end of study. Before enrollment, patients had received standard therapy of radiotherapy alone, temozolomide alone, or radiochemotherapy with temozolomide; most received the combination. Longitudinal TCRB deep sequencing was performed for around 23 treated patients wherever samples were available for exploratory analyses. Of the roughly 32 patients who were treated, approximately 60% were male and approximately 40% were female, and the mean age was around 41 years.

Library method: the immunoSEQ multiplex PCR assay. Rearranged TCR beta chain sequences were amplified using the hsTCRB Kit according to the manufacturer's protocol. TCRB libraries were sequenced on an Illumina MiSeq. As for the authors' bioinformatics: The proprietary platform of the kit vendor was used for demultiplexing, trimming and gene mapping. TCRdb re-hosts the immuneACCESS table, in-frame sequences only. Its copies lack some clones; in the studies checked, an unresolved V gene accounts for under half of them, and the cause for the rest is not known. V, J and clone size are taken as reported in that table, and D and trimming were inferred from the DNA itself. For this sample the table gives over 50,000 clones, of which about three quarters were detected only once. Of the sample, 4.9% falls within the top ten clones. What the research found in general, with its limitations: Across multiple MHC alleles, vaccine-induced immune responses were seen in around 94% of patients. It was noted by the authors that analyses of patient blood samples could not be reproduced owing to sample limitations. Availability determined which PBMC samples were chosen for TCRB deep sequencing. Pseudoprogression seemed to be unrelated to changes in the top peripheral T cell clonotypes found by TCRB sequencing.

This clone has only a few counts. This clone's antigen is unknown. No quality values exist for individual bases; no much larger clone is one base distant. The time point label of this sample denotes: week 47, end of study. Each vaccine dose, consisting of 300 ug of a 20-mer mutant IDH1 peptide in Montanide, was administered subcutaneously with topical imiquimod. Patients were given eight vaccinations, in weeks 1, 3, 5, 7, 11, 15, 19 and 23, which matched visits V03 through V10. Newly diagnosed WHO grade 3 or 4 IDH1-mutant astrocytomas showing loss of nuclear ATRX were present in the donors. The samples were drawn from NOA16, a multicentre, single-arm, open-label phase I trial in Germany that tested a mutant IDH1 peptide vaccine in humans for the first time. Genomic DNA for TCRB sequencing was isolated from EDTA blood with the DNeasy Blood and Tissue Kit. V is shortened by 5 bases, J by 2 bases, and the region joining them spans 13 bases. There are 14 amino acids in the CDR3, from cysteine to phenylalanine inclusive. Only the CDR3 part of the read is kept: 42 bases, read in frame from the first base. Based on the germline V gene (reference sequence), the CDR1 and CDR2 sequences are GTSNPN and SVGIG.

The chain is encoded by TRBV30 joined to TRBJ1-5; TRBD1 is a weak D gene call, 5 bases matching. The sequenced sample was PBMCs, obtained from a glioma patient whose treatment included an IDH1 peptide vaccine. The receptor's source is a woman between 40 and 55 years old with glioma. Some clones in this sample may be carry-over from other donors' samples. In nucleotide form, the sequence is TGTGCCTGGGATCAGGGTCAAGGCAATCAGCCCCAGCATTTT. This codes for CAWDQGQGNQPQHF.